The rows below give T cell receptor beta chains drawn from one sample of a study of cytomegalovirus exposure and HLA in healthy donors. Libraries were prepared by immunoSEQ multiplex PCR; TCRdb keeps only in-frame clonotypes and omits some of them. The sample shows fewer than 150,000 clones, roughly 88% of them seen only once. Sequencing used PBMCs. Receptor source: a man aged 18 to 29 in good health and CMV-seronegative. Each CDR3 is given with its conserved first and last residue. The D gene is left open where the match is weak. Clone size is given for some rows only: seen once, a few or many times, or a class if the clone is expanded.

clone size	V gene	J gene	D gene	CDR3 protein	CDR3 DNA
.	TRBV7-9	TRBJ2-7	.	CASSSSVPYEQYF	TGTGCCAGCAGCAGCAGCGTCCCCTACGAGCAGTACTTC
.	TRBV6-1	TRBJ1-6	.	CASSLQTVDSPLHF	TGTGCCAGCAGTCTGCAGACAGTCGATTCACCCCTCCACTTT
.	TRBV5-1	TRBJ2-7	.	CASSWRDSAYEQYF	TGCGCCAGCAGCTGGCGGGACAGCGCCTACGAGCAGTACTTC
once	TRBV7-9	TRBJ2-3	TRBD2	CASTPIAGGPNTQYF	TGTGCCAGCACCCCCATAGCGGGAGGGCCGAATACGCAGTATTTT
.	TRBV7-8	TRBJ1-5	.	CASSLPGGEGGPQHF	TGTGCCAGCAGCTTACCTGGAGGGGAGGGGGGGCCCCAGCATTTT
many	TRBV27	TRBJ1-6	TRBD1	CASSPRTGNNSPLHF	TGTGCCAGCAGTCCACGGACAGGGAATAATTCACCCCTCCACTTT
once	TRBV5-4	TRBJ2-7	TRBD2	CASSLGASGRMSYEQYF	TGTGCCAGCAGCTTGGGGGCTAGCGGGAGAATGAGCTACGAGCAGTACTTC
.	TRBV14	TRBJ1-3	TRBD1	CASSRQGTPGNTIYF	TGTGCCAGCAGCCGACAGGGTACCCCTGGAAACACCATATATTTT
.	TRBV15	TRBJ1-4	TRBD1	CATSRDHTGGEKLFF	TGTGCCACCAGCAGAGATCATACAGGGGGAGAAAAACTGTTTTTT
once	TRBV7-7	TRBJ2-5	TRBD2	CASSPSGRAGQETQYF	TGTGCCAGCAGCCCAAGCGGGAGGGCCGGCCAAGAGACCCAGTACTTC
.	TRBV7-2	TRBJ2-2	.	CASSLVRGAGTGELFF	TGTGCCAGCAGCTTAGTACGGGGGGCGGGCACCGGGGAGCTGTTTTTT
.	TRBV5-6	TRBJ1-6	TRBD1	CASSQMTGSNSPLHF	TGTGCCAGCAGCCAAATGACAGGGTCTAATTCACCCCTCCACTTT
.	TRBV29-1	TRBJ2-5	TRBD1	CSAGQALETQYF	TGCAGCGCGGGACAGGCCCTAGAGACCCAGTACTTC
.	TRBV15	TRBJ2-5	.	CATSRAPRVQETQYF	TGTGCCACCAGCAGAGCCCCGAGGGTCCAAGAGACCCAGTACTTC
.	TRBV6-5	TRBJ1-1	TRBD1	CATTTGGLTNTEAFF	TGTGCCACCACGACAGGGGGCCTCACCAACACTGAAGCTTTCTTT
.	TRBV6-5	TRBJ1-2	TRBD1	CASTDPGQGNYGYTF	TGTGCCAGCACCGACCCGGGACAGGGCAACTATGGCTACACCTTC
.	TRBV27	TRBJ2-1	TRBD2	CASSPSRLAVDNEQFF	TGTGCCAGCAGTCCTTCACGACTAGCGGTAGACAATGAGCAGTTCTTC
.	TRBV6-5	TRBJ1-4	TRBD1	CASSYSNRGDEKLFF	TGTGCCAGCAGTTACTCGAACAGGGGGGATGAAAAACTGTTTTTT
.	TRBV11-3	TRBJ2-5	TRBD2	CASSYSGGPQETQYF	TGTGCCAGCAGCTATAGCGGGGGGCCACAAGAGACCCAGTACTTC
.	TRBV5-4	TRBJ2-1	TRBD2	CASSHRAGGYNEQFF	TGTGCCAGCAGCCACAGAGCGGGGGGGTACAATGAGCAGTTCTTC
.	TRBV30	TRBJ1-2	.	CAWSMGGPNYGYTF	TGTGCCTGGAGTATGGGGGGTCCTAACTATGGCTACACCTTC
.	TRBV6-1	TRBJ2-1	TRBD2	CASSEWLAGNEQFF	TGTGCCAGCAGTGAATGGCTAGCGGGGAATGAGCAGTTCTTC
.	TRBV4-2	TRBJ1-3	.	CASSQDIPKNTIYF	TGTGCCAGCAGCCAAGACATCCCAAAAAACACCATATATTTT
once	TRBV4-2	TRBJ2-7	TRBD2	CASSQGDPPGSGRAYEQYF	TGTGCCAGCAGCCAAGGGGACCCGCCAGGAAGCGGGAGGGCTTACGAGCAGTACTTC
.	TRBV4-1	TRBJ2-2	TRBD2	CASSQAPSGGGGGELFF	TGCGCCAGCAGCCAAGCCCCCTCGGGCGGGGGAGGCGGGGAGCTGTTTTTT
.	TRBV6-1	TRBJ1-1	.	CASSRPTPEAFF	TGTGCCAGCAGTCGGCCGACTCCTGAAGCTTTCTTT
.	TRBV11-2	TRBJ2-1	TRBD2	CASSLVGTRAYNEQFF	TGTGCCAGCAGCTTAGTTGGGACTAGAGCCTACAATGAGCAGTTCTTC
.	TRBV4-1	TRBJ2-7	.	CASSPATGLISYEQYF	TGCGCCAGCAGCCCGGCAACGGGACTTATCTCCTACGAGCAGTACTTC
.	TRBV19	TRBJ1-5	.	CASSISGNQPQHF	TGTGCCAGTAGTATATCAGGCAATCAGCCCCAGCATTTT
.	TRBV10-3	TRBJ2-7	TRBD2	CAISEREGVGEQYF	TGTGCCATCAGTGAGCGGGAGGGAGTGGGGGAGCAGTACTTC
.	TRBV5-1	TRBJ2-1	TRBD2	CASSLGGTSSYNEQFF	TGCGCCAGCAGCTTGGGGGGGACTAGCTCCTACAATGAGCAGTTCTTC
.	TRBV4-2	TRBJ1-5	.	CASSQSWGEREQPQHF	TGTGCCAGCAGCCAATCTTGGGGGGAGAGAGAACAGCCCCAGCATTTT
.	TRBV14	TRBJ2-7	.	CASSQSPGGKRNEQYF	TGTGCCAGCAGCCAATCTCCGGGCGGGAAGAGGAACGAGCAGTACTTC
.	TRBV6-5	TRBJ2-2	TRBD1	CASRTGAGGELFF	TGTGCCAGCAGAACAGGGGCCGGCGGGGAGCTGTTTTTT
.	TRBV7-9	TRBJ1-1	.	CASSLATNEAFF	TGTGCCAGCAGCTTAGCGACAAACGAAGCTTTCTTT
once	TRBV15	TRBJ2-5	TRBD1	CATSTVTSDRALRTQYF	TGTGCCACCAGCACCGTGACGTCGGACAGGGCCCTGCGGACCCAGTACTTC
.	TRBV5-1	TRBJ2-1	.	CASSFSGFNEQFF	TGCGCCAGCAGCTTTTCCGGGTTCAATGAGCAGTTCTTC
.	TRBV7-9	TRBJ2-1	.	CASGSRAEQFF	TGTGCCAGCGGATCGAGGGCCGAGCAGTTCTTC
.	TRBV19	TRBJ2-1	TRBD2	CASSLLAGGPGEQFF	TGTGCCAGTAGTCTACTAGCGGGAGGGCCTGGTGAGCAGTTCTTC
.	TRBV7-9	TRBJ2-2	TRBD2	CASSPGLAGGELFF	TGTGCCAGCAGCCCGGGACTAGCAGGCGGGGAGCTGTTTTTT
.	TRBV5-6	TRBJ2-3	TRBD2	CASSAGRGSGDTQYF	TGTGCCAGCAGCGCGGGGCGGGGGTCGGGAGATACGCAGTATTTT
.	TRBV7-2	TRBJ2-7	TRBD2	CASRIAGSTYEQYF	TGTGCCAGCAGAATAGCGGGGAGTACCTACGAGCAGTACTTC